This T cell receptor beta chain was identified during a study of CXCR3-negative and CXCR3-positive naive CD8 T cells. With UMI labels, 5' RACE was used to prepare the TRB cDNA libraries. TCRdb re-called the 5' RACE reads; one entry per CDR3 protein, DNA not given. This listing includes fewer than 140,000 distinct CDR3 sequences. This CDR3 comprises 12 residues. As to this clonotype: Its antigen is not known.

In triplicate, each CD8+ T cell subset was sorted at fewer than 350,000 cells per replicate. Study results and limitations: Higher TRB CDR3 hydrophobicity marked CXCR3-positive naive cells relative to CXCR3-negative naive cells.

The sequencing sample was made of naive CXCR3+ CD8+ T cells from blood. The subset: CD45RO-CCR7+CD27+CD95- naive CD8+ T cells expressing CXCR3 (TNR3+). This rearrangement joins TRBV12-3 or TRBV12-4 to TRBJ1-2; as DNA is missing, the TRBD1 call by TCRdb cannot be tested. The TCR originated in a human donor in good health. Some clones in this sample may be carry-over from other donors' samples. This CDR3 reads CASHPGGDGYTF.